The T cell receptor (beta chain) under discussion was sequenced for a study of CD8+CD57+ T cells in acquired aplastic anemia. At the level of the study: On average, sorted CD4+ and CD8+ cells gave 3 to 3.5 ug of DNA.

It was genomic DNA that served as the template for profiling TCR beta VDJ and CDR3. TCRdb used MiXCR to reprocess the reads, holding one entry per CDR3 protein. The table lists about 160,000 distinct CDR3 sequences, approximately 43% of them singletons. The TCR originated in a human donor in good health. Sequencing was done on a sample of sorted CD4+, CD8+, or CD8+CD57+ T cells (not recorded which) from PBMCs.

The CDR3 sequence: CSLLGAWANVLTF. CDR3 DNA sequence: TGCAGCTTACTGGGCGCGTGGGCCAACGTCCTGACTTTC. The chain joins TRBV29-1 to TRBJ2-6; D ambiguous. The CDR3 extends over 13 amino acids. Germline V gene lookup returns CDR1 SQVTM and CDR2 ANQGSEA. V lost 8 bases and J lost 5, with 13 bases in between.